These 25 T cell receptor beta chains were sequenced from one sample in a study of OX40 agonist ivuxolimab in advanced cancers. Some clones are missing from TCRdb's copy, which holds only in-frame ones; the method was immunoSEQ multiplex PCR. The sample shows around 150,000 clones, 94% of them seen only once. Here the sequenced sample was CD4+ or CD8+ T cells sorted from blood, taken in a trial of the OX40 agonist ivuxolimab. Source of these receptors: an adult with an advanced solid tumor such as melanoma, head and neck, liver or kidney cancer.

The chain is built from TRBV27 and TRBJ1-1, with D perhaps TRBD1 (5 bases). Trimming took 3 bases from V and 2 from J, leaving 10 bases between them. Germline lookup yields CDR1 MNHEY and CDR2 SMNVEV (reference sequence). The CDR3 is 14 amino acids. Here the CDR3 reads CASSFRGLNTEAFF. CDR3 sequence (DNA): TGTGCCAGCAGTTTTCGGGGACTCAACACTGAAGCTTTCTTT.

The CDR3 region is CAISSRDGGYTF. CDR3 sequence (DNA): TGTGCCATCAGTTCCAGGGATGGTGGCTACACCTTC. The V and J genes are TRBV10-3 and TRBJ1-2; perhaps TRBD1 as D (5 bases). CDR3 length: 12 amino acids. CDR1 is ENHRY, CDR2 SYGVKD, per germline. V gave up 5 bases and J gave up 7 bases, with 11 bases separating them.

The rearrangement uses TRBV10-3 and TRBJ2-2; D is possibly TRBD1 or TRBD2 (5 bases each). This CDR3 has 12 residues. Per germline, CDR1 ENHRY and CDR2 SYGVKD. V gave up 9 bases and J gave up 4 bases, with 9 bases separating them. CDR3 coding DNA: TGTGCCATGGGGGAGCTCACCGGGGAGCTGTTTTTT. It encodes CAMGELTGELFF.

The CDR3 loop is CASGLVGTSRDYEQYF. For the CDR3, the DNA is TGTGCTAGTGGTTTGGTAGGAACTTCGAGAGACTACGAGCAGTACTTC. This chain connects TRBV12-5 to TRBJ2-7; D gene ambiguous. CDR3 length: 16 amino acids. Germline CDR1 reads LGHNT; CDR2 reads FRNRAP. Trimming stripped 0 bases from V and 3 bases from J, with 15 bases between. Filled out from reference TRBV12-5 and TRBJ2-7, the complete variable domain reads DARVTQTPRHKVTEMGQEVTMRCQPILGHNTVFWYRQTMMQGLELLAYFRNRAPLDDSGMPKDRFSAEMPDATLATLKIQPSEPRDSAVYFCASGLVGTSRDYEQYFGPGTRLTVT.

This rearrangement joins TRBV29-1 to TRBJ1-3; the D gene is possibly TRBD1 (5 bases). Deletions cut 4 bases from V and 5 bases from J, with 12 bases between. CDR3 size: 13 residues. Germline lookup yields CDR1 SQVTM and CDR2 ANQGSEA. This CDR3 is CSVGWRGRNTIYF. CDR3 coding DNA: TGCAGCGTTGGATGGCGGGGACGAAACACCATATATTTT.

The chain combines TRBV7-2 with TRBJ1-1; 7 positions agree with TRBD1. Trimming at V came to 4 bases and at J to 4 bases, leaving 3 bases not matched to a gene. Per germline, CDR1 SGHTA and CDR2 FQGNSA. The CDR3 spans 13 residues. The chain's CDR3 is CASSWAGGTEAFF. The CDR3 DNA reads TGTGCCAGCAGCTGGGCAGGGGGCACTGAAGCTTTCTTT. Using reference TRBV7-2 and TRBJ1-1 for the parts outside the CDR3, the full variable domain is GAGVSQSPSNKVTEKGKDVELRCDPISGHTALYWYRQSLGQGLEFLIYFQGNSAPDKSGLPSDRFSAERTGGSVSTLTIQRTQQEDSAVYLCASSWAGGTEAFFGQGTRLTVV.

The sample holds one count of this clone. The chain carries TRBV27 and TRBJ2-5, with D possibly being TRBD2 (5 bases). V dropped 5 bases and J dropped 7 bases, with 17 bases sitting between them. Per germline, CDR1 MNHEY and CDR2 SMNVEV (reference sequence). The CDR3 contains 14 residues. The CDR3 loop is CASSRRANGGTQYF. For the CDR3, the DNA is TGTGCCAGCAGTCGAAGGGCGAACGGAGGGACCCAGTACTTC.

The CDR3 protein is CASSSTGTSFYEQYF. CDR3 nucleotide sequence: TGTGCCAGCAGCTCGACCGGGACTAGTTTTTACGAGCAGTACTTC. This chain connects TRBV5-5 to TRBJ2-7; 8 positions agree with TRBD2. V shed 3 bases, J shed 4 bases, and the junction held 9 bases outside the gene matches. This CDR3 is built from 15 residues. Germline V gene sequence: CDR1 SGHKS, CDR2 YYEKEE (reference sequence).

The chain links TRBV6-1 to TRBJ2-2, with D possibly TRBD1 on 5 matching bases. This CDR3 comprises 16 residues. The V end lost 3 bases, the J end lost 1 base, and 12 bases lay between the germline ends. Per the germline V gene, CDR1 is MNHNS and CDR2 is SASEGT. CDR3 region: CASSDTGLRNTGELFF. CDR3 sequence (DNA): TGTGCCAGCAGTGATACAGGTCTAAGGAACACCGGGGAGCTGTTTTTT.

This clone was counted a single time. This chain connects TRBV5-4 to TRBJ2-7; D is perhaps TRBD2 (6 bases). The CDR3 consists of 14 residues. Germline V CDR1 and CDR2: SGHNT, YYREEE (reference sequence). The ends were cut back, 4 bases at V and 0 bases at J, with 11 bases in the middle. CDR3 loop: CASSPGLTSYEQYF. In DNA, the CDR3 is TGTGCCAGCAGCCCGGGACTGACCTCCTACGAGCAGTACTTC.

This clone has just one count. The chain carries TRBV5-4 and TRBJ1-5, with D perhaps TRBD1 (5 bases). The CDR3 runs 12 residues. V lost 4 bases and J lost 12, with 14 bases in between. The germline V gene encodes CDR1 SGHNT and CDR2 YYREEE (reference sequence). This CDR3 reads CASSQQGVDQHF. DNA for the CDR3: TGTGCCAGCAGCCAGCAAGGGGTTGACCAGCATTTT.

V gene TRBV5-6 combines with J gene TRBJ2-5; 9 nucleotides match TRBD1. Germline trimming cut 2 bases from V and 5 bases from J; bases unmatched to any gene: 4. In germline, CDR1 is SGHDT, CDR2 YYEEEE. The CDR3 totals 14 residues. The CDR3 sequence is CASSFGTGLETQYF. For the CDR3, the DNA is TGTGCCAGCAGCTTTGGGACAGGGTTGGAGACCCAGTACTTC. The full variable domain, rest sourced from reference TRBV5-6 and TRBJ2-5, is DAGVTQSPTHLIKTRGQQVTLRCSPKSGHDTVSWYQQALGQGPQFIFQYYEEEERQRGNFPDRFSGHQFPNYSSELNVNALLLGDSALYLCASSFGTGLETQYFGPGTRLLVL.

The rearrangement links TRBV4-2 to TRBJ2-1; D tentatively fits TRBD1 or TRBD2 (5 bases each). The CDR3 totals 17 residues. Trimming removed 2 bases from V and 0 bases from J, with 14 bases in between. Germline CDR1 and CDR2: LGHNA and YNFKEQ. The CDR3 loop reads CASSQNRDASSYNEQFF. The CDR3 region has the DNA TGTGCCAGCAGCCAAAACCGGGACGCCAGCTCCTACAATGAGCAGTTCTTC.

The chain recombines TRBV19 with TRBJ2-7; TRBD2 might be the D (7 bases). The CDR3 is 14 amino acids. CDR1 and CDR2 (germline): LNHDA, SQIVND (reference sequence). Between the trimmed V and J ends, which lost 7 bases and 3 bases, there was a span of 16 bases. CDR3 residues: CASTGASGLYEQYF. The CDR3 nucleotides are TGTGCCAGTACGGGGGCTAGCGGACTCTACGAGCAGTACTTC.

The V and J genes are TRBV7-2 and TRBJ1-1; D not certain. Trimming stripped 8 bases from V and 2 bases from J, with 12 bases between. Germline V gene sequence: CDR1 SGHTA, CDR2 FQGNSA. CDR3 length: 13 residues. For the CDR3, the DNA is TGTGCCAGCTGCATCGCACCCAACACTGAAGCTTTCTTT. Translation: CASCIAPNTEAFF. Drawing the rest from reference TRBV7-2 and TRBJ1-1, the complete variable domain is GAGVSQSPSNKVTEKGKDVELRCDPISGHTALYWYRQSLGQGLEFLIYFQGNSAPDKSGLPSDRFSAERTGGSVSTLTIQRTQQEDSAVYLCASCIAPNTEAFFGQGTRLTVV.

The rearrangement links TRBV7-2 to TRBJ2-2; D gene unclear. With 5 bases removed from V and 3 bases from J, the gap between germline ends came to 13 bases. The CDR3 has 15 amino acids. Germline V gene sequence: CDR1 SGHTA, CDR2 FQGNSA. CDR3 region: CASSPLRGYTGELFF. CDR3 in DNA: TGTGCCAGCAGCCCGCTGAGAGGTTACACCGGGGAGCTGTTTTTT.

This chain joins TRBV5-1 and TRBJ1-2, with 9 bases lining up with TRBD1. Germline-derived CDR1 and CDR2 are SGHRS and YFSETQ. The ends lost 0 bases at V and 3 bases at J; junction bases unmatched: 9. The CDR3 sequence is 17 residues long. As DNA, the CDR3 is TGCGCCAGCAGCTTGGGCGGGACAGGGCTTTTAGACTATGGCTACACCTTC. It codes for CASSLGGTGLLDYGYTF.

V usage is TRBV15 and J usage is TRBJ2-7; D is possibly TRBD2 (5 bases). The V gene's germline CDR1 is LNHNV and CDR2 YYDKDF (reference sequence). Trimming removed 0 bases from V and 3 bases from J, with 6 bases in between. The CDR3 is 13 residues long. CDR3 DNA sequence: TGTGCCACCAGCAGAGATGAGGGCTACGAGCAGTACTTC. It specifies CATSRDEGYEQYF. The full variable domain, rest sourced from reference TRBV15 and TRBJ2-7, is DAMVIQNPRYQVTQFGKPVTLSCSQTLNHNVMYWYQQKSSQAPKLLFHYYDKDFNNEADTPDNFQSRRPNTSFCFLDIRSPGLGDTAMYLCATSRDEGYEQYFGPGTRLTVT.

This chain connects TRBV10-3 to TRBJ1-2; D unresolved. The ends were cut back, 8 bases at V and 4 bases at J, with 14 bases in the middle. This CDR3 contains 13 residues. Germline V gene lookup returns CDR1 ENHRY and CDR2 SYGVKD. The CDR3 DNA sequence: TGTGCCATCCAGAGGCCAGGTACCTATGGCTACACCTTC. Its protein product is CAIQRPGTYGYTF.

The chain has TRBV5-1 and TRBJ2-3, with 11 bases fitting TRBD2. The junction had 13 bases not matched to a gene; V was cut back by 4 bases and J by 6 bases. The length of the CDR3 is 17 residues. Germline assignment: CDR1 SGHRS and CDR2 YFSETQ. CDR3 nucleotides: TGCGCCAGCAGCACAAGACTAGCGGGGTCCCTCAGCGATACGCAGTATTTT. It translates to CASSTRLAGSLSDTQYF.

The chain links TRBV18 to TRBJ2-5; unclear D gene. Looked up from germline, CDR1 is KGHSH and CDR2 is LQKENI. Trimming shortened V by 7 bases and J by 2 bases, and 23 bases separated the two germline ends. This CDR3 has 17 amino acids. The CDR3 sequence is CASCPTTWQAHQETQYF. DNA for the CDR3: TGTGCCAGCTGCCCCACAACATGGCAGGCGCATCAAGAGACCCAGTACTTC.

CDR3 in DNA: TGTGCCAGCAGCTTAAGTGGGGGCTCCTACGAGCAGTACTTC. Translating it yields CASSLSGGSYEQYF. This rearrangement joins TRBV7-3 to TRBJ2-7; D possibly uses TRBD1 or TRBD2 (5 bases each). V was trimmed by 1 base and J by 0 bases, leaving 7 bases between them. Germline assignment: CDR1 SGHTA and CDR2 FQGTGA. The CDR3 is 14 residues long.

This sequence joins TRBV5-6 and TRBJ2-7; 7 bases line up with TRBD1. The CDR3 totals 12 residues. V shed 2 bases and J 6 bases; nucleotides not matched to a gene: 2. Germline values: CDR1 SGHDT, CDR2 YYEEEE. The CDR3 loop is CASSLPGGEQYF. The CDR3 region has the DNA TGTGCCAGCAGCTTACCAGGGGGCGAGCAGTACTTC.

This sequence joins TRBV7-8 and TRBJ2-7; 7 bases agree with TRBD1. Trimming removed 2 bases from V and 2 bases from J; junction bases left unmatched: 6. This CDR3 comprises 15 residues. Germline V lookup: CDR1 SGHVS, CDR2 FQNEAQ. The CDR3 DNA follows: TGTGCCAGCAGCTTAATGAGGACAGGCCCCTACGAGCAGTACTTC. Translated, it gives CASSLMRTGPYEQYF.

The CDR3 DNA is TGTGCCAGTGGGGAGGGACAGATGTTTTTTAACTATGGCTACACCTTC. Its translation is CASGEGQMFFNYGYTF. J is TRBJ1-2 and V is TRBV19; 7 nucleotides line up with TRBD1. The CDR3 spans 16 residues. V was clipped by 8 bases and J by 1 base; unmatched bases: 13. Germline CDR1 is LNHDA and CDR2 is SQIVND (reference sequence). Based on the CDR3 plus reference TRBV19 and TRBJ1-2, the full variable domain is DGGITQSPKYLFRKEGQNVTLSCEQNLNHDAMYWYRQDPGQGLRLIYYSQIVNDFQKGDIAEGYSVSREKKESFPLTVTSAQKNPTAFYLCASGEGQMFFNYGYTFGSGTRLTVV.